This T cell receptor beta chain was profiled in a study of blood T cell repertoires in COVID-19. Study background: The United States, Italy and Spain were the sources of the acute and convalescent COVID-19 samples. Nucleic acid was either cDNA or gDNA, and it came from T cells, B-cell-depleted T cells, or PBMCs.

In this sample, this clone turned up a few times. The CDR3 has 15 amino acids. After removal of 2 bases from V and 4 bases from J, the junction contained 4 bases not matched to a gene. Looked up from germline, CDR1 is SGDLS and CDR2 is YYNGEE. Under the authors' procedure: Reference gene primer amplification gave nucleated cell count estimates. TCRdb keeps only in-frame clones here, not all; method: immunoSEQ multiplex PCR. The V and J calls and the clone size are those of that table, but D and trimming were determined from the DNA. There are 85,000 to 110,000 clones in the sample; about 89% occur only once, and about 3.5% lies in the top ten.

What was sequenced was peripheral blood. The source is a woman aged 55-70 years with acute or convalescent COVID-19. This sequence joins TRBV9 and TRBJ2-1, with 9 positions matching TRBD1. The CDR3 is CASSVGQGGYNEQFF. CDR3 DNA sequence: TGTGCCAGCAGCGTGGGACAGGGAGGGTACAATGAGCAGTTCTTC.